The rows below give T cell receptor beta chains drawn from one sample of a study of CD8+CD57+ T cells in acquired aplastic anemia. TCRdb processed the reads anew with MiXCR; each CDR3 protein has one entry. This sample carries roughly 280,000 distinct CDR3 sequences, roughly 59% of them seen once, and the ten largest clones take 1.3%. Sequencing was performed on sorted CD4+, CD8+, or CD8+CD57+ T cells (not recorded which) from PBMCs. The receptors were sampled from a human donor with aplastic anemia. CDR3s include the opening cysteine and the closing phenylalanine or tryptophan. A D gene is named only where the DNA matches it firmly. The size of a clone is reported for some rows only, either as once, few or many, or as a class for expanded clones.

v_gene: TRBV19
abundance: .
d_gene: .
j_gene: TRBJ1-2
CDR3nt: TGTGCCAGCAGTGAAGCCGGGACACGTTATGGCTACACCTTC
CDR3aa: CASSEAGTRYGYTF

v_gene: TRBV5-1
abundance: .
d_gene: .
j_gene: TRBJ2-3
CDR3nt: TGCGCCAGCAGCGAAAGGGTCCGGGGTAGTGATACGCAGTATTTT
CDR3aa: CASSERVRGSDTQYF

v_gene: TRBV7-9
abundance: .
d_gene: .
j_gene: TRBJ1-3
CDR3nt: TGTGCCAGCAGCCTTAGCGGGAGGGACACCATATATTTT
CDR3aa: CASSLSGRDTIYF

v_gene: TRBV19
abundance: .
d_gene: .
j_gene: TRBJ1-5
CDR3nt: TGTGCCAGCGCTCCATACAGGGCGGGCAATCAGCCCCAGCATTTT
CDR3aa: CASAPYRAGNQPQHF

v_gene: TRBV29-1
abundance: .
d_gene: TRBD1
j_gene: TRBJ2-1
CDR3nt: TGCAGCGTTGAACACAGGGGGCACGATGAGCAGTTCTTC
CDR3aa: CSVEHRGHDEQFF

v_gene: TRBV5-6
abundance: .
d_gene: .
j_gene: TRBJ1-4
CDR3nt: TGTGCCAGCAGCTTCTGGCTCAATAATGAAAAACTGTTTTTT
CDR3aa: CASSFWLNNEKLFF

v_gene: TRBV6-4
abundance: .
d_gene: TRBD1
j_gene: TRBJ2-2
CDR3nt: TGTGCCAGCAGGGGACAGGAGGTCGGGGAGCTGTTTTTT
CDR3aa: CASRGQEVGELFF

v_gene: TRBV20-1
abundance: .
d_gene: TRBD1
j_gene: TRBJ2-3
CDR3nt: TGCAGTGCACGGACAGGGGGCACCGGCACAGATACGCAGTATTTT
CDR3aa: CSARTGGTGTDTQYF

v_gene: TRBV5-1
abundance: .
d_gene: TRBD1
j_gene: TRBJ2-7
CDR3nt: TGCGCCAGCAGCACATTGACAGGGGAGTACGAGCAGTACTTC
CDR3aa: CASSTLTGEYEQYF

v_gene: TRBV19
abundance: .
d_gene: TRBD1
j_gene: TRBJ2-7
CDR3nt: TGTGCCAGTAGTGCGGGACAGGGTCCTTCCTACGAGCAGTACTTC
CDR3aa: CASSAGQGPSYEQYF

v_gene: TRBV5-1
abundance: many
d_gene: TRBD1
j_gene: TRBJ1-1
CDR3nt: TGCGCCAGCAGCTTGGACCCGGGGACAGGGTTGGGGAACACTGAAGCTTTCTTT
CDR3aa: CASSLDPGTGLGNTEAFF

v_gene: TRBV2
abundance: .
d_gene: .
j_gene: TRBJ2-2
CDR3nt: TGTGCCAGCAGTGATAGGGGCGAGGTCGGGGAGCTGTTTTTT
CDR3aa: CASSDRGEVGELFF

v_gene: TRBV7-2
abundance: .
d_gene: .
j_gene: TRBJ2-7
CDR3nt: TGTGCCAGCAGCTTACGGGGTTCAGCGGTCTACGAGCAGTACTTC
CDR3aa: CASSLRGSAVYEQYF

v_gene: TRBV14
abundance: many
d_gene: TRBD1
j_gene: TRBJ2-6
CDR3nt: TGTGCCAGCAGCCAAAGGACAGGGGCTTTCTCTGGGGCCAACGTCCTGACTTTC
CDR3aa: CASSQRTGAFSGANVLTF

v_gene: TRBV7-2
abundance: .
d_gene: .
j_gene: TRBJ2-6
CDR3nt: TGCGCCAGCAGCTTAGGAGGGACAGTTTCTGGGGCCAACGTCCTGACTTTC
CDR3aa: CASSLGGTVSGANVLTF

v_gene: TRBV7-9
abundance: once
d_gene: .
j_gene: TRBJ2-5
CDR3nt: TGTGCTAGCAGCTTATTGGGGGGGCTAGGGGGTCGGGAGACCCAGTACTTC
CDR3aa: CASSLLGGLGGRETQYF

v_gene: TRBV7-9
abundance: .
d_gene: .
j_gene: TRBJ2-7
CDR3nt: TGTGCCAGCAGCTTACCGAATCCCGACGCAGGCTACGAGCAGTACTTC
CDR3aa: CASSLPNPDAGYEQYF